The present T cell receptor beta chain was sequenced within a study of CD8+CD57+ T cells in acquired aplastic anemia (dated by TCRdb to the late 2010s). Background for the entire study: A mean of about 3.2 ug of DNA, ranging from roughly 0.18 to 30 ug, was extracted from sorted CD4+ and CD8+ cells. CD8+CD57+ expansion was defined as frequency above the mean frequency observed in healthy subjects. Broader findings and caveats from the paper: Roughly 30 CD8+ CDR3 sequences were shared between patients and controls but appeared highly expressed in patients and within their immunodominant clones. No significant difference in CD8+ Simpson's diversity was found between patients and healthy controls (P=0.060).

Flow cytometry had shown CD8+CD57+ cell expansion in the patients selected for sequencing. Every patient had severe acquired aplastic anemia, diagnosed using the International Study of Aplastic Anemia and Agranulocytosis and Camitta criteria. At the time blood was sampled, none of the patients had received any therapy. In the study, sorted CD4+ and CD8+ blood T cells from patients with severe aplastic anemia and from healthy subjects underwent deep sequencing of TCR repertoires. In the USA, patient enrollment took place under clinicaltrials.gov protocols 00001620, 01623167, 00001397, 00071045, 00081523 and 00961064. Ficoll-Paque density gradient centrifugation was used to isolate peripheral blood mononuclear cells. CD4+ and CD8+ T cells were sorted by FACS or magnetic beads before DNA extraction. Genomic DNA served as template for TCR beta VDJ combination and CDR3 sequence profiling. An Illumina HiSeq 2000 was used for TCR repertoire sequencing. The authors' analysis ran thus. Repertoire assessment relied on Simpson's diversity index, CDR3 size and DJ length profiles, and TRBV/TRBJ rearrangement plots. The immunodominant clone was defined as the most abundant DNA sequence in deep sequencing data. CDR3 amino acid sequences were screened for sharing across subjects and were compared with published repertoires and the VDJdb database. Through fastp at Q25 and MiXCR, TCRdb rebuilt clones from the public reads, retaining in-frame beta chains. Entries are consolidated by CDR3 protein sequence, retaining the most common genes and DNA. What appears here as the V and J calls and clone size reflects TCRdb's work, not the paper's. This sample lists a few hundred thousand distinct CDR3 sequences; around a third were detected once. Nearly 0.85% of the sample is in the top ten clones.

From its cysteine to its phenylalanine, the CDR3 spans 14 amino acids. The read is trimmed to its CDR3 DNA, 42 bases read in frame from base 1. Relative to germline, V is 0 bases shorter and J is 2 bases shorter, with 9 bases between their ends. The germline V gene supplies CDR1 SGHRS and CDR2 YFSETQ. This clonotype was seen many times. The specificity of this receptor is unknown. The record has no base qualities; no much larger clone is one base away. The receptor comes from a human donor with aplastic anemia. Sequenced input: sorted CD4+, CD8+, or CD8+CD57+ T cells (not recorded which) from PBMCs. The sequence is built from TRBV5-1 and TRBJ2-7; the D gene is perhaps TRBD1, from 5 matching bases. CDR3 protein: CASSLEGRAYEQYF. The sequenced DNA: TGCGCCAGCAGCTTGGAAGGCAGGGCCTACGAGCAGTACTTC.